The 8 T cell receptor beta chains presented below share a single source sample, sequenced in a study of patients and donors after allogeneic stem cell transplantation. One entry per CDR3 protein, called by TCRdb with MiXCR from the RT-PCR reads. The repertoire holds about 960,000 distinct CDR3 sequences, with under 20% as singletons. Material: blood, either unsorted or a sorted T cell fraction (not recorded which). The receptors stem from a human donor who was either an allogeneic HSCT recipient or a stem cell or donor lymphocyte infusion donor (not recorded which). It is not recorded whose cells these are; they may come from a transplant donor.

This clonotype was detected only a few times. The chain joins TRBV4-2 to TRBJ2-1; D might be TRBD1 or TRBD2, each matching 6 bases. V was shortened by 4 bases and J by 9 bases, with 19 bases between the two germline ends. The CDR3 has 15 residues. CDR1 LGHNA and CDR2 YNFKEQ come from the germline V gene. As DNA, the CDR3 is TGTGCCAGCAGCCTCCCTGGAGGGGGGATGGGTGAGCAGTTCTTC. This gives the protein CASSLPGGGMGEQFF.

This clonotype turned up a few times. J is TRBJ1-2 and V is TRBV11-3, with 10 bases matching TRBD1. The CDR3 contains 14 residues. The V gene's germline CDR1 is SGHNT and CDR2 YENEEA. J gave up 8 bases and V 5 bases, and 8 bases lay outside the gene matches. The CDR3 region is CASSRDRGSSGYTF. In DNA, the CDR3 is TGTGCCAGCAGCAGGGACAGGGGTTCGAGCGGCTACACCTTC.

This clonotype came up a few times. J is TRBJ2-7 and V is TRBV9, with TRBD1 identical over 8 bases. Germline V CDR1 and CDR2: SGDLS, YYNGEE. Trimming cost V 0 bases and J 6 bases; bases outside gene matches: 8. CDR3 length equals 15 residues. As DNA, the CDR3 is TGTGCCAGCAGCGTAGCTACAGGGGGAAAGGGCGAGCAGTACTTC. This codes for CASSVATGGKGEQYF.

This clonotype was picked up many times. The genes are TRBV12-3 or TRBV12-4 and TRBJ2-2; possibly TRBD2 for D (5 bases). Deletions cut 4 bases from V and 7 bases from J, with 7 bases between. The CDR3 runs 12 residues. The CDR3 nucleotides are TGTGCCAGCAGTTCCCGGGGCGGGGAGCTGTTTTTT. Its protein is CASSSRGGELFF.

In its sample, this clonotype was seen many times. The rearrangement links TRBV6-5 to TRBJ1-5; D gene unclear. The CDR3 has 13 residues. Germline assignment: CDR1 MNHEY and CDR2 SVGAGI. The V gene lost 2 bases and the J gene lost 4 bases, with 6 bases spanning the gap. The DNA of the CDR3 is TGTGCCAGCAGTTACGACGGGAATCAGCCCCAGCATTTT. The encoded protein is CASSYDGNQPQHF.

The table lists this clonotype with a few counts. The chain carries TRBV7-2 and TRBJ1-1; the D gene is possibly TRBD1 (5 bases). V lost 7 bases and J 6 bases, leaving 12 bases between the germline ends. From germline, CDR1 is SGHTA and CDR2 FQGNSA. The CDR3 has 12 amino acids. Here the CDR3 reads CASNPRGPEAFF. DNA for the CDR3: TGTGCCAGCAACCCGAGGGGACCTGAAGCTTTCTTT.

This clonotype was counted between two and nine times. The V and J genes are TRBV4-1 and TRBJ2-7; no reliable D call. Trimming took 5 bases from V and 2 from J, leaving 16 bases between them. The CDR3 spans 15 residues. The germline CDR1 and CDR2 sequences are MGHRA and YSYEKL. CDR3 sequence (DNA): TGCGCCAGCAGCTCGATGGGCACGGCAGCCTACGAGCAGTACTTC. Translating gives CASSSMGTAAYEQYF.

The V gene is TRBV5-1, the J gene TRBJ2-7; the match to TRBD1 covers 8 bases. V shed 4 bases, J shed 2 bases, and the junction held 8 bases outside the gene matches. Germline V gives CDR1 SGHRS, CDR2 YFSETQ. The CDR3 length is 15 residues. The chain's CDR3 is CASSQRTGWAYEQYF. DNA of the CDR3: TGCGCCAGCAGCCAACGGACAGGGTGGGCCTACGAGCAGTACTTC.